This TCR beta chain was observed in a study of T cells in Graves' hyperthyroidism and ophthalmopathy. RNA transcripts served as the template for amplifying TCR beta CDR3 regions. Researchers ran a first-round RT-PCR on the TCR CDR3 using the HTBI primer set. TCRdb itself ran the multiplex PCR reads through MiXCR, one entry per CDR3 protein. The data show 610,000 or so distinct CDR3 sequences, more than 45% seen once. Details on this clonotype: The target antigen is unknown.

Exclusion of a patient resulted from uncontrolled infection, other autoimmune disease, pregnancy or lactation. Study results and limitations: Onset of ophthalmopathy came a median 6.5 months after the model predicted it. Ophthalmopathy was separated from stable hyperthyroidism by a 13 V-J model.

V lost 4 bases and J lost 7, with 11 bases in between. Germline V gene data show CDR1 as KGHDR and CDR2 as SFDVKD. The CDR3 extends over 13 amino acids. Sequencing used peripheral blood or thyroid tissue (not recorded which). The chain is built from TRBV24-1 and TRBJ2-3; no clear D. This TCR was sampled from a woman between 18 and 30 years old with Graves' hyperthyroidism. In nucleotides, the CDR3 is TGTGCCACCAGTGAGCCTGGGGAACATACGCAGTATTTT. It translates to CATSEPGEHTQYF.